The 11 T cell receptor beta chains below come from one sample, sequenced in a study of lymphopenia after photon versus proton radiotherapy. Clones were sequenced by immunoSEQ multiplex PCR, and TCRdb holds only the in-frame ones, with some missing. The table has roughly 30,000 clones, around 85% seen once. The sample was peripheral blood, taken from a patient treated with photon-based radiotherapy. The receptors here all came from a man in his fifties or sixties with gastric cancer.

CDR3 coding DNA: TGTGCCAGCTCACCACGTACTCAGGTCCCCACAGATACGCAGTATTTT. Its translation is CASSPRTQVPTDTQYF. The V call is TRBV18, the J call TRBJ2-3; D uncertain. This CDR3 comprises 16 residues. Per the germline V gene, CDR1 is KGHSH and CDR2 is LQKENI. Trimming took 1 base from V and 2 from J, leaving 13 bases between them.

Note on this clone: A junction end diverges from the germline sequence, so it may reflect a read error. This chain connects TRBV13 to TRBJ2-1; 16 nucleotides align to TRBD2. The CDR3 is 14 residues long. Germline V lookup: CDR1 PRHDT, CDR2 FYEKMQ (reference sequence). CDR3 residues: CASSPTGTSGGVVF. The CDR3 nucleotides read TGTGCCAGCAGCCCGACCGGGACTAGCGGGGGGGTTGTCTTC.

In this sample, this clone turned up a few times. V gene TRBV5-1 combines with J gene TRBJ1-1, with D hard to call. Germline V lookup: CDR1 SGHRS, CDR2 YFSETQ. The CDR3 totals 15 residues. Trimming took off 0 bases at V and 0 bases at J, with 9 bases between the two ends. The CDR3 reads CASSLAGSMNTEAFF. CDR3 sequence (DNA): TGCGCCAGCAGCTTGGCCGGCAGCATGAACACTGAAGCTTTCTTT.

The chain links TRBV25-1 to TRBJ2-3; 7 positions match TRBD1. The CDR3 length is 15 residues. Per the germline V gene, CDR1 is MGHDK and CDR2 is SYGVNS. V gave up 4 bases and J gave up 5 bases; unmatched junction bases: 9. The CDR3 nucleotides read TGTGCCAGCAGTGCCAGACAGGGTCGACAAGATACGCAGTATTTT. Protein sequence: CASSARQGRQDTQYF.

V usage is TRBV13 and J usage is TRBJ1-5, with a tentative D call TRBD1 (6 bases). The germline V and J ends were trimmed by 0 bases and 7 bases, with 10 bases remaining between them. Germline lookup yields CDR1 PRHDT and CDR2 FYEKMQ (reference sequence). There are 14 residues in the CDR3. CDR3 in amino acids: CASSLGQGGQPQHF. CDR3 sequence (DNA): TGTGCCAGCAGCTTAGGACAGGGAGGGCAGCCCCAGCATTTT.

The gene calls are TRBV11-2 and TRBJ2-5, with D uncertain. Trimming pared 2 bases from V and 2 bases from J, leaving 6 bases between. CDR1 and CDR2 from the germline V gene are SGHAT and FQNNGV. The CDR3 extends over 13 amino acids. CDR3 protein: CASSLSQQETQYF. CDR3 DNA: TGTGCCAGCAGCTTATCACAGCAAGAGACCCAGTACTTC.

This clone was seen just once. The chain combines TRBV18 with TRBJ1-2, with D perhaps matching TRBD1 (6 bases). Germline V gene lookup returns CDR1 KGHSH and CDR2 LQKENI. The CDR3 totals 16 residues. V shed 4 bases and J shed 4 bases, with 19 bases lying between them. The DNA of the CDR3 is TGTGCCAGCTCACAAGATACGGGGGGCATACTCTATGGCTACACCTTC. This encodes CASSQDTGGILYGYTF.

The rearrangement joins TRBV21-1 to TRBJ2-7. TRBV21-1 is deemed a pseudogene. There are 12 residues in the CDR3. The chain's CDR3 is CASNTTVYEQYV. As DNA, the CDR3 is TGTGCCAGCAATACAACCGTGTACGAGCAGTACGTC.

The rearrangement links TRBV19 to TRBJ1-5; D gene uncertain. CDR1 and CDR2 (germline): LNHDA, SQIVND (reference sequence). CDR3 length equals 15 residues. Trimming cost V 3 bases and J 0 bases, with 9 bases left between them. Written as DNA, the CDR3 is TGTGCCAGTAGTATTGGGAGGTATAGCAATCAGCCCCAGCATTTT. It yields the protein CASSIGRYSNQPQHF.

The chain has TRBV7-3 and TRBJ2-1; TRBD2 matches 10 bases. CDR1 is SGHTA and CDR2 is FQGTGA in the germline V gene. V shed 5 bases, J shed 11 bases, and the junction held 12 bases outside the gene matches. This CDR3 contains 15 residues. The CDR3 loop is CASSTSGGAIQQQFF. In DNA, the CDR3 is TGTGCCAGCAGCACCAGCGGGGGGGCCATTCAGCAGCAGTTCTTC.

This clone was recorded once. The rearrangement joins TRBV6-6 to TRBJ2-5; D ambiguous. Germline V gene sequence: CDR1 MNHNY, CDR2 SVGAGI (reference sequence). The CDR3 runs to 10 residues. Trimming cost V 5 bases and J 2 bases, with 0 bases left between them. In DNA form, the CDR3 reads TGTGCCAGCAGTCAAGAGACCCAGTACTTC. Its protein product is CASSQETQYF.